Each of the 17 T cell receptor beta chains below was sequenced from the same sample in a study of blood T cells in healthy people across ages. The second PCR ran 7 to 11 cycles with a sample-barcoded 5' primer and J-beta primers. TCRdb re-analysed the 5' RACE reads in MiXCR, keeping a single row per CDR3 protein. This sample has 1.5 million to 1.8 million distinct CDR3 sequences, with roughly 43% found just once. The specimen sequenced was blood. The receptors here all came from a woman aged 18-35 years in good health.

The chain is built from TRBV9 and TRBJ1-1, with 9 positions matching TRBD1. The CDR3 is 17 residues long. The germline V gene has CDR1 SGDLS and CDR2 YYNGEE. Unmatched junction bases numbered 11, after V lost 4 bases and J lost 1 base. CDR3 loop: CASSILPGQGTNTEAFF. CDR3 DNA sequence: TGTGCCAGCAGCATTCTCCCGGGACAGGGAACGAACACTGAAGCTTTCTTT.

The chain uses TRBV7-9 and TRBJ2-5; perhaps TRBD1 as D (6 bases). With 4 bases removed from V and 11 bases from J, the gap between germline ends came to 20 bases. This CDR3 region has 14 residues. CDR1 is SEHNR, CDR2 FQNEAQ, per germline (reference sequence). CDR3 sequence reads: CASSSRTDRNEQYF. As DNA, the CDR3 is TGTGCCAGCAGCTCGAGGACAGACCGAAATGAGCAGTACTTC.

There are a few counts of this clonotype. This chain connects TRBV20-1 to TRBJ1-1, with TRBD1 as a possible D gene (5 bases). Trimming removed 0 bases from V and 1 base from J, with 6 bases in between. Germline CDR1 reads DFQATT; CDR2 reads SNEGSKA (reference sequence). The length of the CDR3 is 13 residues. CDR3 loop: CSARERGNTEAFF. DNA for the CDR3: TGCAGTGCTAGAGAAAGGGGGAACACTGAAGCTTTCTTT.

V usage is TRBV29-1 and J usage is TRBJ1-4; a weak D match, TRBD1 (5 bases). The CDR3 contains 13 residues. The germline V gene encodes CDR1 SQVTM and CDR2 ANQGSEA. V gave up 6 bases and J gave up 6 bases, with 14 bases separating them. CDR3 protein: CSVRGPGDEKLFF. CDR3 sequence (DNA): TGCAGCGTACGGGGCCCCGGGGATGAAAAACTGTTTTTT.

This chain links TRBV20-1 with TRBJ2-7; a possible D gene is TRBD2 (6 bases). Germline V gene data show CDR1 as DFQATT and CDR2 as SNEGSKA (reference sequence). The CDR3 is 11 amino acids. V lost 0 bases, J lost 12 bases, and 12 bases lay in between. CDR3 sequence: CSARDLRRVYF. The CDR3 region has the DNA TGCAGTGCTAGAGATTTAAGGAGGGTGTACTTC.

The genes are TRBV20-1 and TRBJ2-1, with 9 bases fitting TRBD1. CDR3 size: 15 residues. Germline CDR1 is DFQATT and CDR2 is SNEGSKA (reference sequence). V was pared by 2 bases and J by 7 bases, with 9 bases of the junction left unmatched. DNA for the CDR3: TGCAGTGCTAGAAAACGGGACAGGGTTTTTAATGAGCAGTTCTTC. Amino acids: CSARKRDRVFNEQFF.

This clonotype has only a few counts. V usage is TRBV7-2 and J usage is TRBJ1-1; no reliable D call. Germline CDR1 is SGHTA and CDR2 is FQGNSA. The V and J ends lost 1 base and 6 bases respectively, with 9 bases between them. CDR3 length: 13 residues. CDR3 loop: CASSLVGGSEAFF. CDR3 nucleotide sequence: TGTGCCAGCAGCTTAGTCGGTGGCTCTGAAGCTTTCTTT.

The rearrangement uses TRBV7-9 and TRBJ1-2, with TRBD1 identical over 7 bases. J was trimmed by 1 base and V by 4 bases; bases with no gene match: 6. The CDR3 is 15 amino acids. The V gene's germline CDR1 is SEHNR and CDR2 FQNEAQ (reference sequence). CDR3 sequence reads: CASSSIHRGNYGYTF. The DNA for the CDR3 is TGTGCCAGCAGCTCAATTCACAGGGGTAACTATGGCTACACCTTC.

This clonotype was counted only a few times. This sequence joins TRBV7-2 and TRBJ1-2, with D unclear. This CDR3 has 13 amino acids. The ends were cut back, 6 bases at V and 4 bases at J, with 12 bases in the middle. CDR1 and CDR2 (germline): SGHTA, FQGNSA. The CDR3 sequence: CASRASVSYGYTF. Here the CDR3 DNA reads TGTGCCAGCAGGGCGAGTGTTAGCTATGGCTACACCTTC.

This rearrangement joins TRBV20-1 to TRBJ1-5; D is unresolved. CDR1 and CDR2 (germline): DFQATT, SNEGSKA (reference sequence). The CDR3 is made up of 13 amino acids. V was cut by 5 bases and J by 11 bases, with 19 bases left in between. CDR3 loop: CSAAPTELRAQHF. The CDR3 DNA reads TGCAGTGCTGCACCCACTGAGCTAAGAGCCCAGCATTTT.

Worth noting for this clonotype: The junction does not match germline at one end; this may be a read error. The V and J genes are TRBV6-1 and TRBJ2-1, with TRBD1 as a possible D gene (5 bases). The CDR3 loop spans 15 amino acids. Germline V gives CDR1 MNHNS, CDR2 SASEGT. The CDR3 region is CVSSEVRQTYNEQFF. The CDR3, as DNA: TGTGTCAGCAGTGAAGTCCGACAGACCTACAATGAGCAGTTCTTC.

As for this clonotype: The junction and the germline gene differ at one end; a read error may be behind it. V gene TRBV18 combines with J gene TRBJ2-7; D is ambiguous. Germline-derived CDR1 and CDR2 are KGHSH and LQKENI. The CDR3 is 13 residues long. CDR3 amino acids: CAGSPQRSYEQYF. In DNA, the CDR3 is TGTGCCGGCTCACCACAACGGTCCTACGAGCAGTACTTC.

This chain connects TRBV21-1 to TRBJ1-2; the DNA was not used to check the table's D call, TRBD1. TRBV21-1 is annotated as a pseudogene. The CDR3 is made up of 13 amino acids. The CDR3 loop is CASSADRWNGYTF. As DNA, the CDR3 is TGTGCCAGCAGCGCGGACAGGTGGAATGGCTACACCTTC.

The chain links TRBV24-1 to TRBJ2-2, with D possibly TRBD1 on 5 matching bases. The CDR3 is 16 amino acids. Trimming removed 0 bases from V and 2 bases from J, with 9 bases in between. Per germline, CDR1 KGHDR and CDR2 SFDVKD. CDR3 region: CATSDLWTLNTGELFF. Written as DNA, the CDR3 is TGTGCCACCAGTGATTTGTGGACACTTAACACCGGGGAGCTGTTTTTT.

The V gene is TRBV27, the J gene TRBJ2-2; possibly TRBD1 or TRBD2 for D (5 bases each). V lost 2 bases, J lost 3 bases, and 10 bases lay in between. The germline V gene has CDR1 MNHEY and CDR2 SMNVEV (reference sequence). This CDR3 region has 15 residues. CDR3 loop: CASSLHGTYTGELFF. The CDR3 DNA is TGTGCCAGCAGTTTACACGGGACGTACACCGGGGAGCTGTTTTTT.

This clonotype has only a few counts. The V and J genes are TRBV7-2 and TRBJ2-7, with D maybe TRBD2 (5 bases). The CDR3 has 15 residues. Trimming took off 5 bases at V and 4 bases at J, with 18 bases between the two ends. CDR1 is SGHTA and CDR2 is FQGNSA in the germline V gene. In nucleotides, the CDR3 is TGTGCCAGCAGCCCAATTGCGGAGGCCCTATACGAGCAGTACTTC. This translates into CASSPIAEALYEQYF. The full variable domain, with the rest looked up from reference TRBV7-2 and TRBJ2-7, is GAGVSQSPSNKVTEKGKDVELRCDPISGHTALYWYRQSLGQGLEFLIYFQGNSAPDKSGLPSDRFSAERTGGSVSTLTIQRTQQEDSAVYLCASSPIAEALYEQYFGPGTRLTVT.

This clonotype was seen only a few times. The V gene is TRBV7-2, the J gene TRBJ2-7; no reliable D call. The V and J ends lost 7 bases and 7 bases respectively, with 23 bases between them. Germline-derived CDR1 and CDR2 are SGHTA and FQGNSA. CDR3 size: 15 residues. The CDR3 sequence is CASTLGGSPYNEQYF. In DNA, the CDR3 is TGTGCCAGCACCCTTGGCGGATCCCCCTACAATGAGCAGTACTTC. Full variable domain (remainder filled in from reference TRBV7-2 and TRBJ2-7): GAGVSQSPSNKVTEKGKDVELRCDPISGHTALYWYRQSLGQGLEFLIYFQGNSAPDKSGLPSDRFSAERTGGSVSTLTIQRTQQEDSAVYLCASTLGGSPYNEQYFGPGTRLTVT.